These 8 T cell receptor beta chains came from one sample sequenced in a study of identical twins. TCRdb re-called the 5' RACE reads through MiXCR, storing one row per CDR3 protein. The table includes 1.5 million to 2 million distinct CDR3 sequences, more than 30% detected once. Sequencing was done on a sample of cord blood. These receptors all come from a newborn girl in good health.

This chain connects TRBV20-1 to TRBJ2-3, with D unresolved. CDR3 length: 14 residues. Looked up from germline, CDR1 is DFQATT and CDR2 is SNEGSKA (reference sequence). V was trimmed by 0 bases and J by 2 bases, leaving 9 bases between them. Here the CDR3 reads CSARDQSLTDTQYF. CDR3 coding DNA: TGCAGTGCTAGAGATCAGAGCCTCACAGATACGCAGTATTTT.

This clonotype was found a few times. The chain combines TRBV28 with TRBJ2-5; no reliable D call. The CDR3 is 15 amino acids. The V and J ends lost 4 bases and 1 base respectively, with 13 bases between them. Germline V lookup: CDR1 MDHEN, CDR2 SYDVKM. Written as DNA, the CDR3 is TGTGCCAGCAGTTCTCTTGCTATCCTCCAAGAGACCCAGTACTTC. Translating it yields CASSSLAILQETQYF.

This clonotype appeared a few times. This chain uses TRBV4-1 with TRBJ1-4; 9 bases match TRBD1. Germline CDR1 and CDR2: MGHRA and YSYEKL. This CDR3 comprises 15 residues. J gave up 7 bases and V 2 bases, and 5 bases lay outside the gene matches. The CDR3 bases are TGCGCCAGCAGCCAATACCCGGGACAGGGTGAAAAACTGTTTTTT. This sequence encodes CASSQYPGQGEKLFF.

As concerns this clonotype: The junction shows a germline mismatch at one end, possibly a read error. The rearrangement links TRBV5-1 to TRBJ2-3; the D call may be TRBD1 or TRBD2 (5 bases each). The CDR3 is 15 amino acids. Germline V gene lookup returns CDR1 SGHRS and CDR2 YFSETQ. The CDR3 coding sequence is TGCACCAGCACCCCAACCGGGACCCTAAGAGATACGCAGTATTTT. Amino acids: CTSTPTGTLRDTQYF.

Only a few counts were recorded for this clonotype. The chain recombines TRBV20-1 with TRBJ1-5, with 7 positions matching TRBD1. This CDR3 comprises 14 residues. The germline V gene encodes CDR1 DFQATT and CDR2 SNEGSKA (reference sequence). The trim removed 3 bases at V and 1 base at J, leaving 3 bases unmatched. The CDR3 sequence: CSARKGASNQPQHF. DNA of the CDR3: TGCAGTGCTAGGAAGGGGGCGAGCAATCAGCCCCAGCATTTT.

This chain links TRBV7-9 with TRBJ1-4; D is unclear. The CDR3 sequence is 15 residues long. Trimming took 2 bases from V and 5 from J, leaving 12 bases between them. Germline V gene lookup returns CDR1 SEHNR and CDR2 FQNEAQ (reference sequence). For the CDR3, the DNA is TGTGCCAGCAGCTTATTTGTCAGCCCGAATGAAAAACTGTTTTTT. This translates into CASSLFVSPNEKLFF.

In this sample, this clonotype turned up once. The chain links TRBV9 to TRBJ2-1; D is undetermined. The CDR3 covers 14 residues. Germline-derived CDR1 and CDR2 are SGDLS and YYNGEE. V lost 0 bases and J 1 base, leaving 5 bases between the germline ends. The CDR3 DNA is TGTGCCAGCAGCGTAGTACTTTCCTACAATGAGCAGTTCTTC. This translates into CASSVVLSYNEQFF.

In this sample, this clonotype turned up once. The junction differs from germline at one of its ends, possibly a read error. The chain recombines TRBV20-1 with TRBJ2-3; TRBD2 matches at 7 bases. CDR1 DFQATT and CDR2 SNEGSKA come from the germline V gene (reference sequence). CDR3 size: 10 residues. In DNA form, the CDR3 reads TGCGTGACTAGCACAGATTCGCAGTATTTT. Its protein is CVTSTDSQYF.